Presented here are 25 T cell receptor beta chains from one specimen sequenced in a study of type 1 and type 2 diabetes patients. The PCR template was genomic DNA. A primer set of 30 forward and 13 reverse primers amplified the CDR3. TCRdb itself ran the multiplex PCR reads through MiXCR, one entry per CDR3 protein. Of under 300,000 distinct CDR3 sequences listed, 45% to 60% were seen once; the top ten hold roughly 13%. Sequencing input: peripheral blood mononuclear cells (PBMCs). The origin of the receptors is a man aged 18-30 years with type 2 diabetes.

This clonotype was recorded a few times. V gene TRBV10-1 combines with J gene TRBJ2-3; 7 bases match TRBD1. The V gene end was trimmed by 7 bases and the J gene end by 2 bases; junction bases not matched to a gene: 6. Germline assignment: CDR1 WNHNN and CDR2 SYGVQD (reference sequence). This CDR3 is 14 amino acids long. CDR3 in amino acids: CASTDRKITDTQYF. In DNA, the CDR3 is TGCGCCAGCACGGACAGGAAGATCACAGATACGCAGTATTTT.

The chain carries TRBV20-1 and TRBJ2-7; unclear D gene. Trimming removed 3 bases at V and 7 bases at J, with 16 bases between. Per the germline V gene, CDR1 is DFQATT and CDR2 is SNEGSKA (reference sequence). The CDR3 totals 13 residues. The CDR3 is CSARESHFLEQYF. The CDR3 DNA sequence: TGCAGTGCTAGGGAGTCTCATTTCCTAGAGCAGTACTTC.

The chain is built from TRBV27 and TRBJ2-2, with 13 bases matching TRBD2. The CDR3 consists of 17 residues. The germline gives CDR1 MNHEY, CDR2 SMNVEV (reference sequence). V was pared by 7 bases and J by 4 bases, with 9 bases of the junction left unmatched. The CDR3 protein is CASTLKRLAGGTGELFF. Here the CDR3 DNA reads TGTGCCAGCACCCTCAAGAGACTAGCGGGGGGCACCGGGGAGCTGTTTTTT.

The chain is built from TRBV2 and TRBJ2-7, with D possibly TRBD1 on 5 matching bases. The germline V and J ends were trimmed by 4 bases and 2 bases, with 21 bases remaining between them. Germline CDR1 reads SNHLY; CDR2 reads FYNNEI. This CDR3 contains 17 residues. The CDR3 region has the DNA TGTGCCAGCAGTGCAGTGTTTAGGGGTCCCACTGCCTACGAGCAGTACTTC. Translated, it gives CASSAVFRGPTAYEQYF.

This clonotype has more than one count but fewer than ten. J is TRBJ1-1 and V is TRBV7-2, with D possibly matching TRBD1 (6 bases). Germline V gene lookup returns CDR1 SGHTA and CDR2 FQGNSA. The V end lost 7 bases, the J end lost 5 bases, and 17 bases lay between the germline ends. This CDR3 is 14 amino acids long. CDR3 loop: CASTTGLWGTEAFF. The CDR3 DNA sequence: TGTGCCAGCACAACAGGGCTATGGGGAACTGAAGCTTTCTTT.

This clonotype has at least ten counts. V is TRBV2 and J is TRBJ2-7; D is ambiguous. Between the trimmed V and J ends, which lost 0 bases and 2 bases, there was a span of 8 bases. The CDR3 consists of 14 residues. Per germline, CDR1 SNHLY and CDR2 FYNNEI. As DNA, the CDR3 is TGTGCCAGCAGTGAAGCCGGGCCGACCTACGAGCAGTACTTC. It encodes CASSEAGPTYEQYF.

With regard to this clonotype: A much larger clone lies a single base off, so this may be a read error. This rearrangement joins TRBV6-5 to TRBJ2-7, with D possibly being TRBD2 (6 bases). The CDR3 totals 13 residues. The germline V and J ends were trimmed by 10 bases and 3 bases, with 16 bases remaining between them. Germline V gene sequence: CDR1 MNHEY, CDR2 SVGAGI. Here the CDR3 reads CAMSEGLDYEQYF. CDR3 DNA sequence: TGTGCCATGTCTGAGGGACTCGACTACGAGCAGTACTTC.

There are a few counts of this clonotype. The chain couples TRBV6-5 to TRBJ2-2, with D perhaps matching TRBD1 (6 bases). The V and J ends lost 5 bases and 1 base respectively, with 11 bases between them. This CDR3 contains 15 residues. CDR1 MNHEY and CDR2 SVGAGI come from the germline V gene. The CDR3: CASSLTGLNTGELFF. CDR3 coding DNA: TGTGCCAGCAGTCTGACAGGACTGAACACCGGGGAGCTGTTTTTT.

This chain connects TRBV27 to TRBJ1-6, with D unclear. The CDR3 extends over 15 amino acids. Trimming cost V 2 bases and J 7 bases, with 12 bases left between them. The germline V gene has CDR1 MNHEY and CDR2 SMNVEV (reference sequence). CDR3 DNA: TGTGCCAGCAGTTTACTCGGGGATGGCAATTCACCCCTCCACTTT. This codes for CASSLLGDGNSPLHF.

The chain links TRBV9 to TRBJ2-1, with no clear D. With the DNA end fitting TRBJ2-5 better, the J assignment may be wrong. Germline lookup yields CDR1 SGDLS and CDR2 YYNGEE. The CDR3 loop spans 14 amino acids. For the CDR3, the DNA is TGTGCCAGCAGCGTAGAGCCAGGTTTGGAGACCCAGTACTTC. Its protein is CASSVEPGLETQYF.

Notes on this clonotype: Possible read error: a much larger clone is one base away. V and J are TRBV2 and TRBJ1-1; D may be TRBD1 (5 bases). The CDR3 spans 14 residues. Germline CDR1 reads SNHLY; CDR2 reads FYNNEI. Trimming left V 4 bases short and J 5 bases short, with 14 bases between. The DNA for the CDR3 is TGTGCCAGCAGTGTTGGGGGTGAGGAGACTGAAGCTTTCTTT. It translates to CASSVGGEETEAFF.

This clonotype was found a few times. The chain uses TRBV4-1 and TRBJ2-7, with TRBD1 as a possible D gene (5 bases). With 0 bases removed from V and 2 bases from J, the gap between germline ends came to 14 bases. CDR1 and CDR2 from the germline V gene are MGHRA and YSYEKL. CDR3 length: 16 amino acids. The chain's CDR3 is CASSQDGAFPAYEQYF. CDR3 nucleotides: TGCGCCAGCAGCCAAGATGGGGCCTTCCCGGCCTACGAGCAGTACTTC.

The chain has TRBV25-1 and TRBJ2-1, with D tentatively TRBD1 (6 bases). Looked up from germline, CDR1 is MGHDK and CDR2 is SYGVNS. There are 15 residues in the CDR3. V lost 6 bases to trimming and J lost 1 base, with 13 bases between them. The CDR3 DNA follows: TGTGCCAGCAGCGCAGGGGATAGTTCCTACAATGAGCAGTTCTTC. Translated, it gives CASSAGDSSYNEQFF.

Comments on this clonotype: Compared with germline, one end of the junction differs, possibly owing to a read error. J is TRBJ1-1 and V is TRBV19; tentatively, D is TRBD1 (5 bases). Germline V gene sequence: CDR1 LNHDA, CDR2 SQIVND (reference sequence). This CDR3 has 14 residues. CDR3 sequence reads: CASSFGTVNTGAFF. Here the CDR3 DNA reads TGTGCCAGTAGTTTTGGGACGGTGAACACTGGAGCTTTCTTT.

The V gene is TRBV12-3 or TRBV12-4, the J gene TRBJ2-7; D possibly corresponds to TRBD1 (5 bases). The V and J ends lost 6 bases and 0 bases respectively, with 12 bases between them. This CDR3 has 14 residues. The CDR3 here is CASRRQTNSYEQYF. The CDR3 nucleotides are TGTGCCAGCAGGAGACAGACAAACTCCTACGAGCAGTACTTC.

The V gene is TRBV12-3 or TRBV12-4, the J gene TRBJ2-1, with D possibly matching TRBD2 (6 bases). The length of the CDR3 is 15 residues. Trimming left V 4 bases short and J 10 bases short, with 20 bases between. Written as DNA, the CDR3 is TGTGCCAGCAGTTATAGCGGTCCTACAATGATAGAGCAGTTCTTC. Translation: CASSYSGPTMIEQFF.

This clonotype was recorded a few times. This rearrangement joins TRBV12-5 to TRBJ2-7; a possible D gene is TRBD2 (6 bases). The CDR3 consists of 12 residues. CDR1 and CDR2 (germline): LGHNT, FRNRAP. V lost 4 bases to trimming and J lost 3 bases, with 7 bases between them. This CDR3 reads CASGWGDYEQYF. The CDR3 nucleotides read TGTGCTAGTGGTTGGGGGGACTACGAGCAGTACTTC.

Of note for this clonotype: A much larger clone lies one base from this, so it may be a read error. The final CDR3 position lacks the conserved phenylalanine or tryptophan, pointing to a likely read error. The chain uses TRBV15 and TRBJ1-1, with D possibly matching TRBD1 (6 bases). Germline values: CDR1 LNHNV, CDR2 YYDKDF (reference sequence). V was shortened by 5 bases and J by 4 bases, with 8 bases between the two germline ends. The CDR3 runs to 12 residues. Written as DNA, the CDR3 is TGTGCCACCAGCGGAGGGGGCACTGAAGCTTTCCTT. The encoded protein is CATSGGGTEAFL.

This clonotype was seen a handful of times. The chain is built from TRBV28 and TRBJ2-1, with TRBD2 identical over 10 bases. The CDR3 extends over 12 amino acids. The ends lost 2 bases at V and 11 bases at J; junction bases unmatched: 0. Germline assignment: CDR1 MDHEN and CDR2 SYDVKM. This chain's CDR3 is CASSLTSGKQFF. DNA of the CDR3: TGTGCCAGCAGTTTAACTAGCGGGAAGCAGTTCTTC. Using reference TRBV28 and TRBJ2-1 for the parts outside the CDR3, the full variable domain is DVKVTQSSRYLVKRTGEKVFLECVQDMDHENMFWYRQDPGLGLRLIYFSYDVKMKEKGDIPEGYSVSREKKERFSLILESASTNQTSMYLCASSLTSGKQFFGPGTRLTVL.

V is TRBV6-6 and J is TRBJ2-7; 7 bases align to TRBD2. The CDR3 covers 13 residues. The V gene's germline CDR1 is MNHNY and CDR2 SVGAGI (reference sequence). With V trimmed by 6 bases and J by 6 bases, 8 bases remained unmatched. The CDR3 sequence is CASSLAGGIEQYF. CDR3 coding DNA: TGTGCCAGCAGCTTAGCGGGCGGAATCGAGCAGTACTTC.

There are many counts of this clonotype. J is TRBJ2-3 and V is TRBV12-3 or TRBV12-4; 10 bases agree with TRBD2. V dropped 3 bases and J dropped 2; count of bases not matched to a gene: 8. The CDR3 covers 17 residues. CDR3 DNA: TGTGCCAGCAGTTTGGAACTAGCGGGGTCCTACACAGATACGCAGTATTTT. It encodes CASSLELAGSYTDTQYF.

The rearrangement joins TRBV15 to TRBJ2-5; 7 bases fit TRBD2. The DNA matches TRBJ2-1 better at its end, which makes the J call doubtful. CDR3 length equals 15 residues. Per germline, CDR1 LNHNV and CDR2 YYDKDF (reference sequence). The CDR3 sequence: CATSRDRGRHNEQFF. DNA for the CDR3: TGTGCCACCAGCAGAGATCGCGGGAGACACAATGAGCAGTTCTTC.

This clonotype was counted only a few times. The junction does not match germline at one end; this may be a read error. CDR3 DNA: TGTGCCAGTAGCCCGGGACTAGCGGGAGGGCGGGCTTACAATGAGCAGTTCTTC. Its protein product is CASSPGLAGGRAYNEQFF. This sequence joins TRBV14 and TRBJ2-1; 16 bases map to TRBD2. This CDR3 spans 18 amino acids. The germline V gene has CDR1 SGHDN and CDR2 FVKESK.

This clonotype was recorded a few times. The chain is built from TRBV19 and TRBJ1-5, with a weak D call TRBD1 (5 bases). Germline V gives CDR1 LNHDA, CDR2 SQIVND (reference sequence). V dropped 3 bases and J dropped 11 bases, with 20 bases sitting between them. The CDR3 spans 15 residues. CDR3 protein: CASSIGQGMGKAQHF. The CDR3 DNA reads TGTGCCAGTAGTATCGGGCAGGGAATGGGGAAGGCCCAGCATTTT.

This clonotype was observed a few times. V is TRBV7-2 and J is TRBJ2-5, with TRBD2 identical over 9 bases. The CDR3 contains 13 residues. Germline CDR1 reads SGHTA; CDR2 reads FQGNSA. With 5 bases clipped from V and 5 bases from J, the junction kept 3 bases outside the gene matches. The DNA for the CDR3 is TGTGCCAGCAGCCAGCTAGCGGGGGAGACCCAGTACTTC. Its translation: CASSQLAGETQYF.